This T cell receptor beta chain derives from a study of blood T cell repertoires in COVID-19. Turning to the study itself: Acute and convalescent COVID-19 specimens originated in the United States, Italy and Spain. T cells, B-cell-depleted T cells, or PBMCs provided the cDNA or gDNA that served as material.

Methods used by the authors: Estimated nucleated cell counts came from reference gene primer amplification. Data came from immunoSEQ multiplex PCR; TCRdb stores just in-frame clones and leaves some out. V and J calls plus clone size are reproduced from that table; the DNA served to infer D and trimming. The data hold more than 200,000 clones, with about 80% observed a single time. V was pared by 4 bases and J by 1 base, with 8 bases between. Germline-derived CDR1 and CDR2 are SGHDT and YYEEEE. CDR3 size: 13 residues. Input material: peripheral blood. This sequence was found in a man aged 50-59 years with active or convalescent COVID-19. The chain uses TRBV5-6 and TRBJ1-1; no clear D gene. The CDR3 is CASSTGGNTEAFF. The DNA for the CDR3 is TGTGCCAGCAGCACGGGAGGGAACACTGAAGCTTTCTTT. The full variable domain, rest sourced from reference TRBV5-6 and TRBJ1-1, is DAGVTQSPTHLIKTRGQQVTLRCSPKSGHDTVSWYQQALGQGPQFIFQYYEEEERQRGNFPDRFSGHQFPNYSSELNVNALLLGDSALYLCASSTGGNTEAFFGQGTRLTVV.